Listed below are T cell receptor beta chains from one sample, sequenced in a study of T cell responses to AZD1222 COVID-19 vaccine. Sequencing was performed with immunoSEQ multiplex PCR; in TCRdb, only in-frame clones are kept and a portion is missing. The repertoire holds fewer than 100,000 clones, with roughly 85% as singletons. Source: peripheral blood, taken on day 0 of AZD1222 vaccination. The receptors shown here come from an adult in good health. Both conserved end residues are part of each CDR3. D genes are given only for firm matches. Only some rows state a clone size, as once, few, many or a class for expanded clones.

CDR3 DNA: TGTGCCATTACCACGGGGGGGCAGGGGACAGATACGCAGTATTTT
CDR3 protein: CAITTGGQGTDTQYF
J gene: TRBJ2-3
V gene: TRBV2
clone size: medium-sized
D gene: TRBD2

CDR3 DNA: TGTGCCAGCAGCCCTAGTGAGGGTTTTAGCAATCAGCCCCAGCATTTT
CDR3 protein: CASSPSEGFSNQPQHF
J gene: TRBJ1-5
V gene: TRBV9
clone size: -
D gene: -

CDR3 DNA: TGCGCCAGCAGACCTACCGGACAGGGCCCCGAAGAGACCCAGTACTTC
CDR3 protein: CASRPTGQGPEETQYF
J gene: TRBJ2-5
V gene: TRBV5-1
clone size: -
D gene: TRBD1

CDR3 DNA: TGTGCCAGCAGCTCCCAAGGGACTAGCGGGGTAACCTACGAGCAGTACTTC
CDR3 protein: CASSSQGTSGVTYEQYF
J gene: TRBJ2-7
V gene: TRBV21-1
clone size: -
D gene: -

CDR3 DNA: TGTGCCAGCAGCCCGCAACTAGCGGGGGGAGCCTACAATGAGCAGTTCTTC
CDR3 protein: CASSPQLAGGAYNEQFF
J gene: TRBJ2-1
V gene: TRBV7-9
clone size: -
D gene: TRBD2

CDR3 DNA: TGTGCCAGCAGCCCACAGACAGGCGCAGGGACATCACCCCTCCACTTT
CDR3 protein: CASSPQTGAGTSPLHF
J gene: TRBJ1-6
V gene: TRBV9
clone size: -
D gene: -

CDR3 DNA: TGTGCCAGCAGCGGGGGACAGGGGTCTTGGCCCGGGGAGCTGTTTTTT
CDR3 protein: CASSGGQGSWPGELFF
J gene: TRBJ2-2
V gene: TRBV9
clone size: -
D gene: TRBD1

CDR3 DNA: TGTGCCAGCAGCCAAAGGGGCTCCGGTCAGCCCCAGCATTTT
CDR3 protein: CASSQRGSGQPQHF
J gene: TRBJ1-5
V gene: TRBV4-2
clone size: -
D gene: -

CDR3 DNA: TGTGCCAGCTCACCACCAACAGGGCTCGCAGATACGCAGTATTTT
CDR3 protein: CASSPPTGLADTQYF
J gene: TRBJ2-3
V gene: TRBV18
clone size: -
D gene: -

CDR3 DNA: TGCAGCGTTACCGACAGGGATATGGAGACCCAGTACTTC
CDR3 protein: CSVTDRDMETQYF
J gene: TRBJ2-5
V gene: TRBV29-1
clone size: -
D gene: TRBD1

CDR3 DNA: TGTGCCAGCAGCTTTGGACAGGGAGTCTATGGCTACACCTTC
CDR3 protein: CASSFGQGVYGYTF
J gene: TRBJ1-2
V gene: TRBV7-2
clone size: -
D gene: TRBD1

CDR3 DNA: TGTGCCAGCAGTTCAAACGCCAGGGCCTATGGCTACACCTTC
CDR3 protein: CASSSNARAYGYTF
J gene: TRBJ1-2
V gene: TRBV6-2/TRBV6-3
clone size: -
D gene: -

CDR3 DNA: TGTGCCAGCAGCGCAGGGGGGGATACTAGAGTTAGCGAGCAGTACTTC
CDR3 protein: CASSAGGDTRVSEQYF
J gene: TRBJ2-7
V gene: TRBV9
clone size: -
D gene: -

CDR3 DNA: TGCAGCGTCTTCTCAGGGTCCTCCTATGGCTACACCTTC
CDR3 protein: CSVFSGSSYGYTF
J gene: TRBJ1-2
V gene: TRBV29-1
clone size: -
D gene: -

CDR3 DNA: TGCGCCAGCAGCCAAGATTTAGGGGGCGGTGAGACCCAGTACTTC
CDR3 protein: CASSQDLGGGETQYF
J gene: TRBJ2-5
V gene: TRBV4-3
clone size: -
D gene: TRBD1

CDR3 DNA: TGTGCCAGCAGCTGGGGCGCGGGTCAGCCCCAGCATTTT
CDR3 protein: CASSWGAGQPQHF
J gene: TRBJ1-5
V gene: TRBV7-9
clone size: once
D gene: -

CDR3 DNA: TGTGCCAGCAGCCAAGCCGGTTATTGGGACAGGAAGCCACCCCTCCACTTT
CDR3 protein: CASSQAGYWDRKPPLHF
J gene: TRBJ1-6
V gene: TRBV3-1/TRBV3-2
clone size: -
D gene: TRBD1

CDR3 DNA: TGTGCCAGCAGCCCCTACAGGGTTGAGCAGCCCCAGCATTTT
CDR3 protein: CASSPYRVEQPQHF
J gene: TRBJ1-5
V gene: TRBV7-2
clone size: -
D gene: -

CDR3 DNA: TGTGCCAGCTCACCCCTGACAGATAGAGCTGAAGCTTTCTTT
CDR3 protein: CASSPLTDRAEAFF
J gene: TRBJ1-1
V gene: TRBV18
clone size: -
D gene: -

CDR3 DNA: TGTGCCAGCAGCCAAGGGGGGACAGGCTCCTACGAGCAGTACTTC
CDR3 protein: CASSQGGTGSYEQYF
J gene: TRBJ2-7
V gene: TRBV3-1/TRBV3-2
clone size: once
D gene: TRBD1

CDR3 DNA: TGTGCCACCAGCAGAGGTTCGGCAGTAGCGGACGAGCAGTACTTC
CDR3 protein: CATSRGSAVADEQYF
J gene: TRBJ2-7
V gene: TRBV15
clone size: -
D gene: -

CDR3 DNA: TGTGCCTGGAGTCCCGGGACAGGGAAAAAGGGGTCCTCCTACAATGAGCAGTTCTTC
CDR3 protein: CAWSPGTGKKGSSYNEQFF
J gene: TRBJ2-1
V gene: TRBV30
clone size: -
D gene: TRBD1

CDR3 DNA: TGTGCCAGCGGAAAATTTGGGCAGTTCTTC
CDR3 protein: CASGKFGQFF
J gene: TRBJ2-1
V gene: TRBV28
clone size: -
D gene: -

CDR3 DNA: TGTGCCAGCAGTTACGTAGCGGGGGCCTACAATGAGCAGTTCTTC
CDR3 protein: CASSYVAGAYNEQFF
J gene: TRBJ2-1
V gene: TRBV6-5
clone size: -
D gene: TRBD2

CDR3 DNA: TGTGCCACCAGTGATTTATATGGCTACACCTTC
CDR3 protein: CATSDLYGYTF
J gene: TRBJ1-2
V gene: TRBV24-1
clone size: -
D gene: -

CDR3 DNA: TGTGCCAGCAGCCATTGGGACAGGGGGTTTGATGGCTACACCTTC
CDR3 protein: CASSHWDRGFDGYTF
J gene: TRBJ1-2
V gene: TRBV14
clone size: -
D gene: TRBD1

CDR3 DNA: TGTGCCAGCAGCCTTACTAGCGGGGCCATGGGTGAGCAGTTCTTC
CDR3 protein: CASSLTSGAMGEQFF
J gene: TRBJ2-1
V gene: TRBV14
clone size: -
D gene: TRBD2

CDR3 DNA: TGTGCCACCAGCAGAGATTTCGGCAGGGGGTCGGGAGAGCAGTACTTC
CDR3 protein: CATSRDFGRGSGEQYF
J gene: TRBJ2-7
V gene: TRBV15
clone size: -
D gene: TRBD1

CDR3 DNA: TGTGCCAGCAGTCGCGGACTAGCGGGGGGACCCACAGATACGCAGTATTTT
CDR3 protein: CASSRGLAGGPTDTQYF
J gene: TRBJ2-3
V gene: TRBV2
clone size: -
D gene: TRBD2

CDR3 DNA: TGTGCCAGTCGACAGTTTCCCTACGAGCAGTACTTC
CDR3 protein: CASRQFPYEQYF
J gene: TRBJ2-7
V gene: TRBV28
clone size: -
D gene: -

CDR3 DNA: TGCGCCAGCAGCCCCCGGAGGGACAGGCTGTTAATCGGGACTGAAGCTTTCTTT
CDR3 protein: CASSPRRDRLLIGTEAFF
J gene: TRBJ1-1
V gene: TRBV4-1
clone size: -
D gene: TRBD1

CDR3 DNA: TGTGCCAGCAGCCAAGGTTCCGCGGGGGACATCGGGGAGCTGTTTTTT
CDR3 protein: CASSQGSAGDIGELFF
J gene: TRBJ2-2
V gene: TRBV4-2
clone size: -
D gene: -

CDR3 DNA: TGTGCCAGCAGTTTGACTGGGACCGTATACGGCTACACCTTC
CDR3 protein: CASSLTGTVYGYTF
J gene: TRBJ1-2
V gene: TRBV28
clone size: -
D gene: -

CDR3 DNA: TGTGCCAGCAGCCGAAGATATGGCTACACCTTC
CDR3 protein: CASSRRYGYTF
J gene: TRBJ1-2
V gene: TRBV3-1/TRBV3-2
clone size: -
D gene: -

CDR3 DNA: TGTGCCAGCAGCCAAGGACAGGGGTACGATGGCTACACCTTC
CDR3 protein: CASSQGQGYDGYTF
J gene: TRBJ1-2
V gene: TRBV3-1/TRBV3-2
clone size: -
D gene: TRBD1

CDR3 DNA: TGTGCCAGCAGCGAGGAGCTAGCGGGGCTCACAGATACGCAGTATTTT
CDR3 protein: CASSEELAGLTDTQYF
J gene: TRBJ2-3
V gene: TRBV5-4
clone size: -
D gene: TRBD2

CDR3 DNA: TGCGCCAGCAAGCAACAGGGGGGTGATTCCTACGAGCAGTACTTC
CDR3 protein: CASKQQGGDSYEQYF
J gene: TRBJ2-7
V gene: TRBV5-1
clone size: -
D gene: TRBD1

CDR3 DNA: TGTGCCAGCAGTCGGACAGCGGACACCGGGGAGCTGTTTTTT
CDR3 protein: CASSRTADTGELFF
J gene: TRBJ2-2
V gene: TRBV6-5
clone size: -
D gene: -

CDR3 DNA: TGCGCCAGCAGCCAAGATGCGGTTCAGAGCGATGAGCAGTTCTTC
CDR3 protein: CASSQDAVQSDEQFF
J gene: TRBJ2-1
V gene: TRBV4-3
clone size: few
D gene: -

CDR3 DNA: TGCGCCAGCAGCCACTCTAGCGCCAGGAACACCGGGGAGCTGTTTTTT
CDR3 protein: CASSHSSARNTGELFF
J gene: TRBJ2-2
V gene: TRBV4-3
clone size: -
D gene: -

CDR3 DNA: TGCAGCGTTGACCTCTCTTCCGGGACAGGGGGTGAGTGGGACACTGAAGCTTTCTTT
CDR3 protein: CSVDLSSGTGGEWDTEAFF
J gene: TRBJ1-1
V gene: TRBV29-1
clone size: -
D gene: TRBD1

CDR3 DNA: TGTGCCAGCAGCTTGGGGACTCTAAAAAACATTCAGTACTTC
CDR3 protein: CASSLGTLKNIQYF
J gene: TRBJ2-4
V gene: TRBV5-4
clone size: -
D gene: -

CDR3 DNA: TGTGCCAGTAGTATAGGAGTGTCCCACCAAGAGACCCAGTACTTC
CDR3 protein: CASSIGVSHQETQYF
J gene: TRBJ2-5
V gene: TRBV19
clone size: -
D gene: -

CDR3 DNA: TGCAGCGTTGAAGAGGGACTCGGAGAGACCCAGTACTTC
CDR3 protein: CSVEEGLGETQYF
J gene: TRBJ2-5
V gene: TRBV29-1
clone size: few
D gene: -

CDR3 DNA: TGTGCCAGCTCTCCGGACAGGTACCCCTTCAATGAGCAGTTCTTC
CDR3 protein: CASSPDRYPFNEQFF
J gene: TRBJ2-1
V gene: TRBV18
clone size: -
D gene: TRBD1

CDR3 DNA: TGTGCTAGCAGCTTAGACAGGGAAGACGAGCAGTACTTC
CDR3 protein: CASSLDREDEQYF
J gene: TRBJ2-7
V gene: TRBV7-7
clone size: -
D gene: TRBD1

CDR3 DNA: TGCGCCAGCAGCCCGGGACAGACGCTAGCACACGAGCAGTACTTC
CDR3 protein: CASSPGQTLAHEQYF
J gene: TRBJ2-7
V gene: TRBV4-1
clone size: -
D gene: TRBD1

CDR3 DNA: TGTGCTAGCAGCCCCAGGGGGTGGGACAGGAGGAACACCGGGGAGCTGTTTTTT
CDR3 protein: CASSPRGWDRRNTGELFF
J gene: TRBJ2-2
V gene: TRBV7-7
clone size: -
D gene: TRBD1

CDR3 DNA: TGTGCCAGCAGCTTGGCCCCGACAGGGAACTATGGCTACACCTTC
CDR3 protein: CASSLAPTGNYGYTF
J gene: TRBJ1-2
V gene: TRBV5-5
clone size: once
D gene: TRBD1

CDR3 DNA: TGTGCCAGCATTACCACAGGGGCGCCCCTCCACTTT
CDR3 protein: CASITTGAPLHF
J gene: TRBJ1-6
V gene: TRBV2
clone size: -
D gene: TRBD1

CDR3 DNA: TGCGCCAGCAGCCAAGAGAGACAGGGTCCCACTGAAGCTTTCTTT
CDR3 protein: CASSQERQGPTEAFF
J gene: TRBJ1-1
V gene: TRBV4-1
clone size: -
D gene: TRBD1

CDR3 DNA: TGTGCCAGCAGTTACCAGGGTTTGAGCAATCAGCCCCAGCATTTT
CDR3 protein: CASSYQGLSNQPQHF
J gene: TRBJ1-5
V gene: TRBV6-2/TRBV6-3
clone size: -
D gene: -

CDR3 DNA: TGTGCCAGCAGCCAAGATTCGGGGGGAAACACCATATATTTT
CDR3 protein: CASSQDSGGNTIYF
J gene: TRBJ1-3
V gene: TRBV3-1/TRBV3-2
clone size: -
D gene: -

CDR3 DNA: TGTGCCAGCAGCTCCCCCGGTGTCGGGGGACGATACTACGAGCAGTACTTC
CDR3 protein: CASSSPGVGGRYYEQYF
J gene: TRBJ2-7
V gene: TRBV7-2
clone size: -
D gene: -